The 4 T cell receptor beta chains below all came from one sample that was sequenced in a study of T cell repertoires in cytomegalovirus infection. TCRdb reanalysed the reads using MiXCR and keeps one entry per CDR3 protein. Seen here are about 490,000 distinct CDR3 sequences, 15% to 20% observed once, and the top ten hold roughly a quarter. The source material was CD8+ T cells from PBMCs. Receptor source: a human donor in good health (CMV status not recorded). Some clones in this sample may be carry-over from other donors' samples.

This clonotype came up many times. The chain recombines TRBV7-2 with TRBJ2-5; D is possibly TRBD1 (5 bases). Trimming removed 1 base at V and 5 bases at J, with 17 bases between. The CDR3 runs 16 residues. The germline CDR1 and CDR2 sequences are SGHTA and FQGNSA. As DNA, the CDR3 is TGTGCCAGCAGCTTAGTCAGGGCAGGTCGGTTCGAGACCCAGTACTTC. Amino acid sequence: CASSLVRAGRFETQYF.

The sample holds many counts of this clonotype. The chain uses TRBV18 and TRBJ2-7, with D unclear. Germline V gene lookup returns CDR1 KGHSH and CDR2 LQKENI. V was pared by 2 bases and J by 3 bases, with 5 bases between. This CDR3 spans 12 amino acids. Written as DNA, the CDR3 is TGTGCCAGCTCACCAAAAAACTACGAGCAGTACTTC. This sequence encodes CASSPKNYEQYF.

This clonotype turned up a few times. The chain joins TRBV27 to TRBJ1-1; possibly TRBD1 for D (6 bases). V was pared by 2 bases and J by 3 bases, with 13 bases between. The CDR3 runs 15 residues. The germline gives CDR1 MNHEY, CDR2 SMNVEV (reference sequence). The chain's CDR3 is CASSLIRDTYTEAFF. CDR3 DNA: TGTGCCAGCAGTTTAATAAGGGACACATACACTGAAGCTTTCTTT.

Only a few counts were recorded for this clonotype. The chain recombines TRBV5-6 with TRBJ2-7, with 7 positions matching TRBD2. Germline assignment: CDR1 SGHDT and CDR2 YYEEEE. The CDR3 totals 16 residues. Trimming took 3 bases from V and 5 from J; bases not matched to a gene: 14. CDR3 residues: CASSYQFKPREDEQYF. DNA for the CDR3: TGTGCCAGCAGCTACCAGTTCAAGCCCCGGGAGGACGAGCAGTACTTC.